This record looks at one TCR beta chain sequence and its context. The iRepertoire nested amplicon-rescue multiplex PCR amplified TCR alpha and beta CDR3s from RNA. Input was 100-400 ng of tissue mRNA or PBMC total RNA. Via MiXCR, TCRdb re-called the multiplex PCR reads, giving one row per CDR3 protein. The sample lists approximately 400,000 distinct CDR3 sequences, 41% occurring once. This sample is drawn from a study of glioma-infiltrating T cells. Germline-derived CDR1 and CDR2 are SEHNR and FQNEAQ (reference sequence). CDR3 length equals 13 residues. Trimming pared 3 bases from V and 3 bases from J, leaving 8 bases between.

V is TRBV7-9 and J is TRBJ1-1; tentatively, D is TRBD1 (5 bases). The sample consisted of glioma tissue, nonneoplastic brain tissue, or PBMCs (not recorded which). The clonotype originates from a human donor with low-grade glioma or glioblastoma, undergoing nonglioma brain surgery, or in good health (not recorded which). Written as DNA, the CDR3 is TGTGCCAGCAGCTTCATGGGGGACACTGAAGCTTTCTTT. It translates to CASSFMGDTEAFF.